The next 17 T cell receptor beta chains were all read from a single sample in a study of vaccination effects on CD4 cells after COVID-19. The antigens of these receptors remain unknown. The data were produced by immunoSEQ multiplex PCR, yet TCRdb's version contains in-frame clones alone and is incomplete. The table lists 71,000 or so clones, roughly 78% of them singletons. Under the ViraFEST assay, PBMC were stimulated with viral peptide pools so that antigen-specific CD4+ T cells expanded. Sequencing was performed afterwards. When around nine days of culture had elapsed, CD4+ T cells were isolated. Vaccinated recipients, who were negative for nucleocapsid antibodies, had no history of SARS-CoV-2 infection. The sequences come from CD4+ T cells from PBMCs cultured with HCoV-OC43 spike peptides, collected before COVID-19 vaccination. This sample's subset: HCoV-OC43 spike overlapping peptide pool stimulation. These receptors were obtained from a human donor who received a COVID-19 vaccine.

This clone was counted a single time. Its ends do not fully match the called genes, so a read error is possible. This chain's CDR3 is CASRIDRDPSPLHF. CDR3 DNA: TGTGCCAGTAGAATAGACAGAGACCCCTCACCCCTCCACTTT. V usage is TRBV19 and J usage is TRBJ1-6; possible D gene TRBD1, 5 bases. CDR1 and CDR2 (germline): LNHDA, SQIVND (reference sequence). The CDR3 spans 14 residues.

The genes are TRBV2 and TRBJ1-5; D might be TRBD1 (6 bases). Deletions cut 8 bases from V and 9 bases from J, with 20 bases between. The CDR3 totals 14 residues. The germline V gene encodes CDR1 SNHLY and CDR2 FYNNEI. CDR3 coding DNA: TGTGCCAGCGGGGGCCAGCGGGACGTGGGGCCCCAGCATTTT. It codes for CASGGQRDVGPQHF.

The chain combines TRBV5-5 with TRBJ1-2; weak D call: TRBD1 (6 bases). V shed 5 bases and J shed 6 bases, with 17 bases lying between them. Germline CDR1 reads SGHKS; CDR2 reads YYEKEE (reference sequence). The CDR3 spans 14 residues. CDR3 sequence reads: CASRPTGSYHGYTF. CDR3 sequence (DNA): TGTGCCAGCAGACCTACAGGGAGTTATCATGGCTACACCTTC.

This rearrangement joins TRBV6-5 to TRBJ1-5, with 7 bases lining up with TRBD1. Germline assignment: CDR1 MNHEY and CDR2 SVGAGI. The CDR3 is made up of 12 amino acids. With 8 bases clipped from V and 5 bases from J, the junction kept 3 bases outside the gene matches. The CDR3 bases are TGTGCCAGCTCAACAGGGGATCAGCCCCAGCATTTT. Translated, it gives CASSTGDQPQHF.

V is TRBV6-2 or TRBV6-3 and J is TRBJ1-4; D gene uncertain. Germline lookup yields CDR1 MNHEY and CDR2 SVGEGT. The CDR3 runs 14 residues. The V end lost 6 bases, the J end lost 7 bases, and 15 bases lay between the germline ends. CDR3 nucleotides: TGTGCCAGCAGCCGACGCGGGAGTCTTGAAAAACTGTTTTTT. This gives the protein CASSRRGSLEKLFF.

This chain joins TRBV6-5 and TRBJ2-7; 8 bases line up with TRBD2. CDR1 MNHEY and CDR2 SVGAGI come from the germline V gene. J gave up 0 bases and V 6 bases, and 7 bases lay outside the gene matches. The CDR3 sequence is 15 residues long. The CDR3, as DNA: TGTGCCAGCAGAAAAAGCGGGGGCGACTCCTACGAGCAGTACGTC. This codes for CASRKSGGDSYEQYV.

The CDR3, as DNA: TGTGCCAGCCCAGCCGGGTGGGGAGGGGGGACCACAGATACGCAGTATTTT. Translation: CASPAGWGGGTTDTQYF. The genes are TRBV5-8 and TRBJ2-3; D possibly corresponds to TRBD2 (7 bases). The CDR3 extends over 17 amino acids. The V gene's germline CDR1 is SGHTS and CDR2 YDEGEE. V dropped 7 bases and J dropped 2 bases, with 23 bases sitting between them.

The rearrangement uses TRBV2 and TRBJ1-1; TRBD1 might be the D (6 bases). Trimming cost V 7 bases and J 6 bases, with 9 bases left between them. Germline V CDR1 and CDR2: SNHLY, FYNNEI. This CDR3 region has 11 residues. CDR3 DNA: TGTGCCAGCAACAGGGAGTCTGAAGCTTTCTTT. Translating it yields CASNRESEAFF.

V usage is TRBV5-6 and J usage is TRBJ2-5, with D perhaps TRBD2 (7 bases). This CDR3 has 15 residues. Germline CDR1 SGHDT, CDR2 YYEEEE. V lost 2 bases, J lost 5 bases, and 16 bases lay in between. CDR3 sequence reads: CASSFSGGAGETQYF. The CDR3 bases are TGTGCCAGCAGCTTTTCGGGGGGCGCTGGGGAGACCCAGTACTTC.

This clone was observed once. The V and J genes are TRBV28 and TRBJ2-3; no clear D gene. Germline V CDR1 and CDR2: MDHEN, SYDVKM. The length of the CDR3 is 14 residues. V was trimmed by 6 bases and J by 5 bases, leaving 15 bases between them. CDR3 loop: CASSLTNMRDTQYF. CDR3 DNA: TGTGCCAGCAGCCTTACAAATATGCGAGATACGCAGTATTTT.

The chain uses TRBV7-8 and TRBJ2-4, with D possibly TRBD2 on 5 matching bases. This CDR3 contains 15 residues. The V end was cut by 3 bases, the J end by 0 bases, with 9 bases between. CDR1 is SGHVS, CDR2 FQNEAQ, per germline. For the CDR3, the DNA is TGTGCCAGCAGCTTGGGCGGGTTAGCCAAAAACATTCAGTACTTC. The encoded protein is CASSLGGLAKNIQYF.

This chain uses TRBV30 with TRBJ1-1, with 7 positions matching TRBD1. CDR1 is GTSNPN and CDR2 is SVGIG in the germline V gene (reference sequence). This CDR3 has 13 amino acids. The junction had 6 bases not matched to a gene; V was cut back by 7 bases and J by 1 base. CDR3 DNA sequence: TGTGCCTCACACAGGGGAGGGAACACTGAAGCTTTCTTT. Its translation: CASHRGGNTEAFF.

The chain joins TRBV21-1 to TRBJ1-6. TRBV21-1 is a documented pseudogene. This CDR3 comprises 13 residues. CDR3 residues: CASYGSHNSPLHF. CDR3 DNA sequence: TGTGCCAGCTACGGCAGCCATAATTCACCCCTCCACTTT.

The CDR3 here is CASSFGGRNTIYF. The CDR3 nucleotides are TGTGCCAGCAGCTTTGGGGGGAGAAACACCATATATTTT. The chain employs TRBV7-2 and TRBJ1-3, with TRBD1 as a possible D gene (5 bases). This CDR3 has 13 amino acids. CDR1 is SGHTA, CDR2 FQGNSA, per germline. The V end lost 3 bases, the J end lost 5 bases, and 8 bases lay between the germline ends.

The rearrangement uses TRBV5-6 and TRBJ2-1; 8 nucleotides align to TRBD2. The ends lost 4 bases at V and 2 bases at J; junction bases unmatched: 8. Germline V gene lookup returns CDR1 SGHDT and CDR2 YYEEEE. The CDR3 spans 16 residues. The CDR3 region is CASSNSGVTAYNEQFF. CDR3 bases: TGTGCCAGCAGCAATAGCGGGGTCACCGCCTACAATGAGCAGTTCTTC.

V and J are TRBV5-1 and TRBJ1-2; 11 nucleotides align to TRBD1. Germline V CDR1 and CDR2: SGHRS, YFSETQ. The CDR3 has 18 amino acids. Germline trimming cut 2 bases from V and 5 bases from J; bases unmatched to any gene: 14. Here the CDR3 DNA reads TGCGCCAGCAGCTTCCACCGCCCGGGGACAGGGGGGAATTATGGCTACACCTTC. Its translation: CASSFHRPGTGGNYGYTF.

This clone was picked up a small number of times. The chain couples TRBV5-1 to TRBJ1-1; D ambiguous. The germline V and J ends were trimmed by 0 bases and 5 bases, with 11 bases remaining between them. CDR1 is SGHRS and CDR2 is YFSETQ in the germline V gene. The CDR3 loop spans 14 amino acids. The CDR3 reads CASSLVPAETEAFF. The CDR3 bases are TGCGCCAGCAGCTTGGTTCCAGCGGAGACTGAAGCTTTCTTT.